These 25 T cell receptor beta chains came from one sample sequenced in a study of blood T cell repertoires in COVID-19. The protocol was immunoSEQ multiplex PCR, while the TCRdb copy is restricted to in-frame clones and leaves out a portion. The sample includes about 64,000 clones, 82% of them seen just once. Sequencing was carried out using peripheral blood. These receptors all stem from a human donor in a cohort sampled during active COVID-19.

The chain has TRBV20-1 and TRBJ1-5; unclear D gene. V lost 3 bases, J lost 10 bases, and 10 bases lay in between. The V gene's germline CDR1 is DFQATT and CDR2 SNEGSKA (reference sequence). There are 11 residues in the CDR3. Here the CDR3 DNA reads TGCAGTGCTAGGGTGGCGGAACCCCAGCATTTT. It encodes CSARVAEPQHF.

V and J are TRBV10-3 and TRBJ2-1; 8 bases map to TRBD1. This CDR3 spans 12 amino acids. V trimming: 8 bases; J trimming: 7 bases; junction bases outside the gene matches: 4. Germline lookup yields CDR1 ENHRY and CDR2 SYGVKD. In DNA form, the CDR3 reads TGTGCCATCGGGAGGACAGGGAATGAGCAGTTCTTC. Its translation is CAIGRTGNEQFF.

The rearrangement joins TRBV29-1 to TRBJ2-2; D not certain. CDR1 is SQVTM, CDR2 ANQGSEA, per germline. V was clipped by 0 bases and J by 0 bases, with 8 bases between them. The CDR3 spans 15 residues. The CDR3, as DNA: TGCAGCGTTGAAGACGAATACACGAACACCGGGGAGCTGTTTTTT. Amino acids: CSVEDEYTNTGELFF.

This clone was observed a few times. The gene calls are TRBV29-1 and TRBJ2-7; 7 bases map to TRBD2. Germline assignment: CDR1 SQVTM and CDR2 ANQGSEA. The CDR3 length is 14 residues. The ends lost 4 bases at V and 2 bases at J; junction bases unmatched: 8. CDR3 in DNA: TGCAGCGTTGTTCTTTCTAGCGGTACCTACGAGCAGTACTTC. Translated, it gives CSVVLSSGTYEQYF.

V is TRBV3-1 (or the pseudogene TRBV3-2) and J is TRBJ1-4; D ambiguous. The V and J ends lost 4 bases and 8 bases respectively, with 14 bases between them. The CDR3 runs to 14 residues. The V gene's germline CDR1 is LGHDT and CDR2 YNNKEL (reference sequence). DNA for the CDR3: TGTGCCAGCAGCCCTCGGAGGTCCGGGGAAAAACTGTTTTTT. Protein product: CASSPRRSGEKLFF.

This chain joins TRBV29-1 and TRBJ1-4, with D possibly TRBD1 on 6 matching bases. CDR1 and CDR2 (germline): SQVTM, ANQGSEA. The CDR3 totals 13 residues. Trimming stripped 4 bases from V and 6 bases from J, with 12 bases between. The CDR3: CSVVQGTYEKLFF. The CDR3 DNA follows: TGCAGCGTTGTACAGGGAACCTATGAAAAACTGTTTTTT.

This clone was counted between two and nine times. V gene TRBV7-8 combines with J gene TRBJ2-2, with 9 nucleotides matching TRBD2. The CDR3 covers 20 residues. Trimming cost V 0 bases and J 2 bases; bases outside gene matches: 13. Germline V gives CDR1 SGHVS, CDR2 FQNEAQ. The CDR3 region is CASSLARIAGDSKNTGELFF. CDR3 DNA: TGTGCCAGCAGCTTAGCGAGGATAGCGGGGGACTCCAAAAACACCGGGGAGCTGTTTTTT. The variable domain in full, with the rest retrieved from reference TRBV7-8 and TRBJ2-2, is GAGVSQSPRYKVAKRGQDVALRCDPISGHVSLFWYQQALGQGPEFLTYFQNEAQLDKSGLPSDRFFAERPEGSVSTLKIQRTQQEDSAVYLCASSLARIAGDSKNTGELFFGEGSRLTVL.

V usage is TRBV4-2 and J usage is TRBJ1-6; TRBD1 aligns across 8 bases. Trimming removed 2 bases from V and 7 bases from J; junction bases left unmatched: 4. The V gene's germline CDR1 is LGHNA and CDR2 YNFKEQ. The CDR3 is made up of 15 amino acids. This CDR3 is CASSQSGQENSPLHF. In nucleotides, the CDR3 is TGTGCCAGCAGCCAATCGGGACAGGAGAATTCACCCCTCCACTTT.

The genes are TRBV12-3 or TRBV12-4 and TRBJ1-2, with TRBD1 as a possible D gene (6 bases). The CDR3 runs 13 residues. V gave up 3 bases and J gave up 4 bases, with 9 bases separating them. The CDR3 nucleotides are TGTGCCAGCAGTTTGGGGACACTCTATGGCTACACCTTC. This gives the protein CASSLGTLYGYTF.

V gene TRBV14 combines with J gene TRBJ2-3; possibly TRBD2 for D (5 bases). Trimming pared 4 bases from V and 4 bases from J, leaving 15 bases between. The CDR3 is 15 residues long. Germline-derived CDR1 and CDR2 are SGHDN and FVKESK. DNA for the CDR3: TGTGCCAGCAGCCCCCGAGGGCCCATGGCAGATACGCAGTATTTT. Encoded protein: CASSPRGPMADTQYF.

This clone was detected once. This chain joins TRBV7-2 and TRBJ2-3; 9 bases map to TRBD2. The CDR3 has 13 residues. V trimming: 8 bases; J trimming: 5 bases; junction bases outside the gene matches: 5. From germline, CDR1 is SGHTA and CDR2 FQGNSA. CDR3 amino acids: CASRAGGLDTQYF. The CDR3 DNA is TGTGCCAGCCGAGCGGGGGGATTAGATACGCAGTATTTT.

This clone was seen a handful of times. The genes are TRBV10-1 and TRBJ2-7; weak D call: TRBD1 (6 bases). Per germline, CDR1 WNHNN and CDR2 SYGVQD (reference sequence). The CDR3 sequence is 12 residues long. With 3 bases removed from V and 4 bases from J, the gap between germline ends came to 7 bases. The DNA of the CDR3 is TGCGCCAGCAGTGACAGGGGTTACGAGCAGTACTTC. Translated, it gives CASSDRGYEQYF.

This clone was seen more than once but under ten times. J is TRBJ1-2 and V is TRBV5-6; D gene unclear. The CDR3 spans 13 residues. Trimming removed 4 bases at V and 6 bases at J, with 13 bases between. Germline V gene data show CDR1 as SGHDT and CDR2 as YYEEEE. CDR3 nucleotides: TGTGCCAGCAGCACTCGAGGGCCGAATGGCTACACCTTC. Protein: CASSTRGPNGYTF.

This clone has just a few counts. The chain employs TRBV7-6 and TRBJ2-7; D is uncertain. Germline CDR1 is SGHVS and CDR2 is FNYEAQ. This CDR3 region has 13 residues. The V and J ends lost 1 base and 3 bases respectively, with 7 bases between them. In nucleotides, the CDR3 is TGTGCCAGCAGCTTAGACGAGAACTACGAGCAGTACTTC. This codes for CASSLDENYEQYF. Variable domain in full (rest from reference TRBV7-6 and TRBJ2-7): GAGVSQSPRYKVTKRGQDVALRCDPISGHVSLYWYRQALGQGPEFLTYFNYEAQQDKSGLPNDRFSAERPEGSISTLTIQRTEQRDSAMYRCASSLDENYEQYFGPGTRLTVT.

CDR3: CASSHRGLAGANQETQYF. CDR3 coding DNA: TGCGCCAGCAGCCATCGGGGACTAGCGGGGGCTAACCAAGAGACCCAGTACTTC. The J gene is TRBJ2-5, the V gene TRBV4-1; 14 nucleotides align to TRBD2. The CDR3 totals 18 residues. Germline CDR1 reads MGHRA; CDR2 reads YSYEKL. J was trimmed by 0 bases and V by 3 bases; bases with no gene match: 6.

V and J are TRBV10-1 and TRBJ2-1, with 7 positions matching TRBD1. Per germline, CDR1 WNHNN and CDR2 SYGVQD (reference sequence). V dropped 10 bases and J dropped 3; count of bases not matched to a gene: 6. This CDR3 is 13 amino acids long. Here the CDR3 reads CAIPQGVYNEQFF. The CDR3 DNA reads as TGCGCCATCCCCCAGGGGGTCTACAATGAGCAGTTCTTC.

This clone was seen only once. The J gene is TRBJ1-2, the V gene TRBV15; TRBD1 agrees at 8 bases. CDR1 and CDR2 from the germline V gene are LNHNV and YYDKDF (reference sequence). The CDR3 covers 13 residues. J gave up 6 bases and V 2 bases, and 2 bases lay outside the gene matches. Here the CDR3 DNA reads TGTGCCACCAGCAGACCACAGGGGGATGGCTACACCTTC. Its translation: CATSRPQGDGYTF.

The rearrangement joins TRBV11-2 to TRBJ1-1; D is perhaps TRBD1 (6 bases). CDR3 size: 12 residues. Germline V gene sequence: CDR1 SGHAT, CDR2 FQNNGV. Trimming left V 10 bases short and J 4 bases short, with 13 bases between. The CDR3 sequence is CAIKQGFTEAFF. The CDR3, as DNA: TGTGCCATTAAACAGGGCTTCACTGAAGCTTTCTTT. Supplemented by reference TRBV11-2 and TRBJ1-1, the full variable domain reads EAGVAQSPRYKIIEKRQSVAFWCNPISGHATLYWYQQILGQGPKLLIQFQNNGVVDDSQLPKDRFSAERLKGVDSTLKIQPAKLEDSAVYLCAIKQGFTEAFFGQGTRLTVV.

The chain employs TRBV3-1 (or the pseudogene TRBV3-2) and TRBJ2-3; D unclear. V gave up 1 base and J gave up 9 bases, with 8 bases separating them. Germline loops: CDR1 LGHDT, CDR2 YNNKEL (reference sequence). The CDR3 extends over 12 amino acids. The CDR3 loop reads CASSQGASTQYF. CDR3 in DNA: TGTGCCAGCAGCCAAGGGGCATCAACGCAGTATTTT.

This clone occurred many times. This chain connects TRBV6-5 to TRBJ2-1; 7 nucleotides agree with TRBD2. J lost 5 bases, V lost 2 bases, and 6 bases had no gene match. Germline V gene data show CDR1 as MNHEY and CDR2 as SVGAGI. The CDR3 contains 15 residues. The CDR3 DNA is TGTGCCAGCAGTTACGTCTCAGGGACTAACAATGAGCAGTTCTTC. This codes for CASSYVSGTNNEQFF.

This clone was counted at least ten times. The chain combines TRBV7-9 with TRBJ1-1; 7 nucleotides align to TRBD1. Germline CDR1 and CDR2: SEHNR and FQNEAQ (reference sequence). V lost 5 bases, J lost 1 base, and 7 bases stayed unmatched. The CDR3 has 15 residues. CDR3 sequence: CASSMGQLKNTEAFF. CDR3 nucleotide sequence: TGTGCCAGCAGCATGGGACAGCTGAAGAACACTGAAGCTTTCTTT.

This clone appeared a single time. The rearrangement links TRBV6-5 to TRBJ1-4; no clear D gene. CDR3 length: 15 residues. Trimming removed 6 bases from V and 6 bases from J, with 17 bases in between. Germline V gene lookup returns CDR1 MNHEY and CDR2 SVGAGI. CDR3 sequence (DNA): TGTGCCAGCAGAGCCTTCGGGTGGTTGGATGAAAAACTGTTTTTT. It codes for CASRAFGWLDEKLFF.

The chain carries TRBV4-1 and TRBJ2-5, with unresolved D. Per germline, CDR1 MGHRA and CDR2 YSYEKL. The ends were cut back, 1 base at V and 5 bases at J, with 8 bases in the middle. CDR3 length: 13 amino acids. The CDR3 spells CASSQGPEETQYF. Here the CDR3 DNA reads TGCGCCAGCAGCCAAGGCCCGGAGGAGACCCAGTACTTC.

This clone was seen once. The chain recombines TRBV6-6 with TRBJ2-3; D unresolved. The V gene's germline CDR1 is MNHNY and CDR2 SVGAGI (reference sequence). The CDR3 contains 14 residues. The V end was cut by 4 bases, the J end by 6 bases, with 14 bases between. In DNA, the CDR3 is TGTGCCAGCAGTTCCTTTAGCCGTGTGGATACGCAGTATTTT. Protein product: CASSSFSRVDTQYF.

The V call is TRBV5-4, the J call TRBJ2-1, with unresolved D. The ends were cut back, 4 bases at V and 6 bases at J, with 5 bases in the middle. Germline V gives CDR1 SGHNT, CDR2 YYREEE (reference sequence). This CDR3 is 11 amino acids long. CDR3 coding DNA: TGTGCCAGCAGCCCCGGCAATGAGCAGTTCTTC. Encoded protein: CASSPGNEQFF.